The 13 T cell receptor beta chains reported below all come from one sample, sequenced in a study of T cell repertoires in cytomegalovirus infection. TCRdb reanalysed the reads using MiXCR and keeps one entry per CDR3 protein. The sample consists of 350,000 to 450,000 distinct CDR3 sequences, 15% to 20% of them appearing once. Specimen: PBMCs. These receptors were obtained from a human donor in good health (CMV status not recorded). Some clones in this sample may be carry-over from other donors' samples.

The V gene is TRBV18, the J gene TRBJ2-7; 10 bases agree with TRBD2. Losses at the gene ends were 0 bases for V and 2 bases for J; bases not matched to a gene: 4. The germline V gene encodes CDR1 KGHSH and CDR2 LQKENI. CDR3 length equals 16 residues. CDR3 region: CASSPPLAGAPYEQYF. The CDR3 DNA is TGTGCCAGCTCACCACCCCTAGCGGGAGCCCCCTACGAGCAGTACTTC.

As regards this clonotype: Its ends do not fully match the called genes, so a read error is possible. This chain uses TRBV12-3 or TRBV12-4 with TRBJ2-1; 8 positions agree with TRBD1. The CDR3 covers 18 residues. The DNA for the CDR3 is TGTGCCTGCAGTTCCCGGGACAGGCTAAGGGGCTCCTACAATGAGCAGTTCTTC. Amino acids: CACSSRDRLRGSYNEQFF.

This clonotype was counted at least ten times. This chain uses TRBV7-2 with TRBJ1-6; tentative D call: TRBD1 (6 bases). Per the germline V gene, CDR1 is SGHTA and CDR2 is FQGNSA. This CDR3 comprises 18 residues. V was cut by 5 bases and J by 7 bases, with 24 bases left in between. The DNA for the CDR3 is TGTGCCAGCAGCCCAACGCGGTCCATGCAGGGGTCGAATTCACCCCTCCACTTT. The encoded protein is CASSPTRSMQGSNSPLHF. The full variable domain, with the rest looked up from reference TRBV7-2 and TRBJ1-6, is GAGVSQSPSNKVTEKGKDVELRCDPISGHTALYWYRQSLGQGLEFLIYFQGNSAPDKSGLPSDRFSAERTGGSVSTLTIQRTQQEDSAVYLCASSPTRSMQGSNSPLHFGNGTRLTVT.

The chain carries TRBV24-1 and TRBJ2-5, with D possibly called TRBD1 or TRBD2 (5 bases each). The germline V gene encodes CDR1 KGHDR and CDR2 SFDVKD. Between the trimmed V and J ends, which lost 4 bases and 5 bases, there was a span of 10 bases. This CDR3 contains 13 residues. CDR3 amino acids: CATSEGVGETQYF. CDR3 bases: TGTGCCACCAGTGAGGGGGTCGGGGAGACCCAGTACTTC.

This clonotype was seen a handful of times. V usage is TRBV18 and J usage is TRBJ2-3, with D maybe TRBD1 (6 bases). V shed 2 bases and J shed 4 bases, with 13 bases lying between them. The V gene's germline CDR1 is KGHSH and CDR2 LQKENI. The CDR3 is 15 residues long. CDR3 sequence reads: CASSPTLQGADTQYF. CDR3 nucleotide sequence: TGTGCCAGCTCACCAACCTTACAGGGAGCAGATACGCAGTATTTT.

This chain uses TRBV11-2 with TRBJ1-4, with no clear D. V was pared by 2 bases and J by 8 bases, with 12 bases between. The CDR3 contains 14 residues. Germline lookup yields CDR1 SGHAT and CDR2 FQNNGV. CDR3: CASSLTGIGEKLFF. The CDR3 DNA sequence: TGTGCCAGCAGCTTAACGGGTATCGGGGAAAAACTGTTTTTT.

This clonotype was seen a few times. V gene TRBV29-1 combines with J gene TRBJ2-7; TRBD2 matches 9 bases. The CDR3 runs to 15 residues. V lost 1 base, J lost 4 bases, and 8 bases stayed unmatched. Germline loops: CDR1 SQVTM, CDR2 ANQGSEA. The CDR3 is CSVEAPSGIGYEQYF. CDR3 nucleotide sequence: TGCAGCGTTGAAGCTCCTAGCGGGATTGGGTACGAGCAGTACTTC.

The chain combines TRBV5-1 with TRBJ1-5; weak D call: TRBD1 (5 bases). CDR1 is SGHRS and CDR2 is YFSETQ in the germline V gene. Deletions cut 1 base from V and 3 bases from J, with 14 bases between. The length of the CDR3 is 16 residues. CDR3 nucleotides: TGCGCCAGCAGCTTGTCAAGGGGATGGGACAATCAGCCCCAGCATTTT. It yields the protein CASSLSRGWDNQPQHF.

The chain joins TRBV12-3 or TRBV12-4 to TRBJ1-4, with D possibly matching TRBD1 (5 bases). Between the trimmed V and J ends, which lost 6 bases and 8 bases, there was a span of 10 bases. The CDR3 covers 12 residues. In DNA, the CDR3 is TGTGCCAGCAGACACAGGCAAGAAAAACTGTTTTTT. Protein: CASRHRQEKLFF.

This clonotype was observed many times. The gene calls are TRBV7-8 and TRBJ2-3; 12 positions match TRBD2. CDR3 length equals 20 residues. V dropped 5 bases and J dropped 4; count of bases not matched to a gene: 19. The germline CDR1 and CDR2 sequences are SGHVS and FQNEAQ. Here the CDR3 reads CASSPKGAETSGRGPDTQYF. In DNA, the CDR3 is TGTGCCAGCAGCCCAAAAGGGGCTGAGACTAGCGGGAGAGGGCCAGATACGCAGTATTTT. Full variable domain (missing parts from reference TRBV7-8 and TRBJ2-3): GAGVSQSPRYKVAKRGQDVALRCDPISGHVSLFWYQQALGQGPEFLTYFQNEAQLDKSGLPSDRFFAERPEGSVSTLKIQRTQQEDSAVYLCASSPKGAETSGRGPDTQYFGPGTRLTVL.

This clonotype has just a few counts. The chain recombines TRBV28 with TRBJ1-1; D perhaps matches TRBD1 (5 bases). This CDR3 has 15 residues. Trimming stripped 6 bases from V and 0 bases from J, with 14 bases between. Germline values: CDR1 MDHEN, CDR2 SYDVKM. The CDR3: CASREDNALNTEAFF. The CDR3 DNA follows: TGTGCCAGCAGGGAGGACAATGCCCTGAACACTGAAGCTTTCTTT.

The sample holds a few counts of this clonotype. The rearrangement joins TRBV18 to TRBJ1-6, with 8 bases matching TRBD1. Germline assignment: CDR1 KGHSH and CDR2 LQKENI. The trim removed 2 bases at V and 9 bases at J, leaving 9 bases unmatched. The CDR3 covers 16 residues. The CDR3 nucleotides read TGTGCCAGCTCACCAGCTACCGGGACAGGAAGTTCACCCCTCCACTTT. It encodes CASSPATGTGSSPLHF.

The sample holds a few counts of this clonotype. The CDR3 loop is CASTQPSQGGIDTQYF. The CDR3 DNA is TGTGCCAGCACCCAACCGTCCCAGGGGGGGATAGATACGCAGTATTTT. This rearrangement joins TRBV28 to TRBJ2-3; D may be TRBD1 or TRBD2 (7 bases each). The length of the CDR3 is 16 residues. Germline CDR1 and CDR2: MDHEN and SYDVKM. V lost 7 bases and J 5 bases, leaving 22 bases between the germline ends.